The 27 T cell receptor beta chains below were found in one sample sequenced in a study of T cells after yellow fever vaccination. Each CDR3 protein is one row after TCRdb ran MiXCR on the 5' RACE reads. The sample contains about 120,000 distinct CDR3 sequences, 6.5% to 9% of which appear only once. Sequencing used CD4+ T cells sorted from PBMCs, obtained approximately 47 days after the first yellow fever vaccination. The receptors here all came from a man younger than 35 who received the YFV17D yellow fever vaccine.

Ten or more counts support this clonotype. An end of the junction does not agree with germline; a read error may underlie this. This chain uses TRBV5-6 with TRBJ2-4; D call uncertain. This CDR3 has 13 residues. Germline CDR1 is SGHDT and CDR2 is YYEEEE. Here the CDR3 DNA reads TGTGCCAGCAGCTTGTGGGCCAGAAACATTCAGTACTTC. Its protein is CASSLWARNIQYF.

This clonotype was picked up many times. J is TRBJ1-1 and V is TRBV5-1; no definite D call. The germline gives CDR1 SGHRS, CDR2 YFSETQ. This CDR3 is built from 14 residues. V lost 1 base and J 3 bases, leaving 10 bases between the germline ends. CDR3 region: CASSLFSADTEAFF. In DNA, the CDR3 is TGCGCCAGCAGCTTGTTTTCGGCGGACACTGAAGCTTTCTTT.

This clonotype occurred many times. The chain recombines TRBV5-1 with TRBJ1-2; tentative D call: TRBD1 (5 bases). The germline V and J ends were trimmed by 0 bases and 7 bases, with 13 bases remaining between them. The CDR3 is made up of 14 amino acids. Germline V gives CDR1 SGHRS, CDR2 YFSETQ. The CDR3 region has the DNA TGCGCCAGCAGCTTGGATGGGGGGGTGGCTGGCTACACCTTC. Translating gives CASSLDGGVAGYTF.

Ten or more counts support this clonotype. The CDR3 DNA reads as TGCGCCAGCAGCTTGGTTGGGCAGGGATACAATGAGCAGTTCTTC. Translated: CASSLVGQGYNEQFF. The V gene is TRBV5-1, the J gene TRBJ2-1, with D tentatively TRBD1 (5 bases). Germline lookup yields CDR1 SGHRS and CDR2 YFSETQ. V shed 0 bases and J shed 4 bases, with 11 bases lying between them. The CDR3 extends over 15 amino acids.

Regarding this clonotype: Being one base from a much bigger clone, this may be a read error. The CDR3 nucleotides read TGTGACAGCAGCTTGGGCAGGGTTGCAGATACGCAGTATTTT. Its protein product is CDSSLGRVADTQYF. This rearrangement joins TRBV5-5 to TRBJ2-3; a weak D match, TRBD1 (5 bases). Germline V gene data show CDR1 as SGHKS and CDR2 as YYEKEE (reference sequence). CDR3 length: 14 residues. Variable domain in full (rest from reference TRBV5-5 and TRBJ2-3): DAGVTQSPTHLIKTRGQQVTLRCSPISGHKSVSWYQQVLGQGPQFIFQYYEKEERGRGNFPDRFSARQFPNYSSELNVNALLLGDSALYLCDSSLGRVADTQYFGPGTRLTVL.

There are many counts of this clonotype. The chain uses TRBV29-1 and TRBJ1-2; D perhaps matches TRBD1 (5 bases). V was pared by 2 bases and J by 6 bases, with 19 bases between. The length of the CDR3 is 15 residues. The germline CDR1 and CDR2 sequences are SQVTM and ANQGSEA. CDR3: CSVEPLARGWNGYTF. CDR3 DNA: TGCAGCGTTGAACCTCTAGCTAGGGGATGGAATGGCTACACCTTC.

This clonotype appeared many times. This chain links TRBV5-1 with TRBJ2-5; perhaps TRBD1 as D (6 bases). Germline CDR1 reads SGHRS; CDR2 reads YFSETQ. The CDR3 has 16 residues. With 0 bases removed from V and 1 base from J, the gap between germline ends came to 13 bases. The CDR3 here is CASSLEEQGSQETQYF. CDR3 nucleotide sequence: TGCGCCAGCAGCTTGGAAGAACAGGGTAGCCAAGAGACCCAGTACTTC. Full variable domain (rest looked up from reference TRBV5-1 and TRBJ2-5): KAGVTQTPRYLIKTRGQQVTLSCSPISGHRSVSWYQQTPGQGLQFLFEYFSETQRNKGNFPGRFSGRQFSNSRSEMNVSTLELGDSALYLCASSLEEQGSQETQYFGPGTRLLVL.

This clonotype has at least ten counts. The rearrangement joins TRBV6-5 to TRBJ2-5; the D is unclear. Germline CDR1 MNHEY, CDR2 SVGAGI. V gave up 7 bases and J gave up 1 base, with 10 bases separating them. CDR3 length: 13 amino acids. The CDR3 loop reads CASTETSQETQYF. The DNA for the CDR3 is TGTGCCAGCACCGAAACATCCCAAGAGACCCAGTACTTC.

The chain recombines TRBV7-8 with TRBJ2-7; TRBD2 might be the D (6 bases). The CDR3 loop spans 15 amino acids. With 5 bases removed from V and 5 bases from J, the gap between germline ends came to 19 bases. CDR1 and CDR2 from the germline V gene are SGHVS and FQNEAQ. CDR3 residues: CASSPGGDAVDEQYF. CDR3 nucleotides: TGTGCCAGCAGCCCCGGCGGGGACGCGGTCGACGAGCAGTACTTC.

This clonotype was recorded a few times. The V and J genes are TRBV7-2 and TRBJ1-5; D is perhaps TRBD1 (5 bases). Per germline, CDR1 SGHTA and CDR2 FQGNSA. V gave up 6 bases and J gave up 0 bases, with 12 bases separating them. The CDR3 is 15 residues long. The CDR3 region is CASSPRGSSNQPQHF. The CDR3 nucleotides read TGTGCCAGCAGTCCAAGGGGAAGTAGCAATCAGCCCCAGCATTTT.

This clonotype was recorded at least ten times. The rearrangement uses TRBV18 and TRBJ2-7; 8 bases fit TRBD1. CDR1 is KGHSH and CDR2 is LQKENI in the germline V gene. The CDR3 spans 15 residues. Trimming cost V 3 bases and J 3 bases; bases outside gene matches: 7. The CDR3 spells CASSPGPGGFYEQYV. CDR3 DNA: TGTGCCAGCTCACCTGGACCAGGGGGCTTCTACGAGCAGTACGTC.

The sample holds many counts of this clonotype. This chain joins TRBV10-3 and TRBJ1-3; 7 bases fit TRBD1. The V and J ends lost 4 bases and 0 bases, in that order; junction bases with no gene match: 9. CDR3 length: 17 residues. Per germline, CDR1 ENHRY and CDR2 SYGVKD. CDR3 protein: CAISGRDSLSSGNTIYF. The CDR3 nucleotides are TGTGCCATCAGTGGTCGGGACAGTCTCTCCTCTGGAAACACCATATATTTT.

On this clonotype itself: One base away lies a much larger clone, so this may be a sequencing read error. V is TRBV5-1 and J is TRBJ2-2; D is unclear. This CDR3 contains 12 residues. The V gene's germline CDR1 is SGHRS and CDR2 YFSETQ. Between the trimmed V and J ends, which lost 3 bases and 8 bases, there was a span of 8 bases. The CDR3 DNA sequence: TGCGCCAGCAGCTGGAGTCGAGGGGAGCTGTTTTTT. Its translation is CASSWSRGELFF. Full variable domain (outside the CDR3, taken from reference TRBV5-1 and TRBJ2-2): KAGVTQTPRYLIKTRGQQVTLSCSPISGHRSVSWYQQTPGQGLQFLFEYFSETQRNKGNFPGRFSGRQFSNSRSEMNVSTLELGDSALYLCASSWSRGELFFGEGSRLTVL.

This clonotype has at least ten counts. The CDR3, as DNA: TGTGCCAGCAGTGGGGTGTGGGGCTACACCTTC. This codes for CASSGVWGYTF. This rearrangement joins TRBV12-3 or TRBV12-4 to TRBJ1-2, with D uncertain. This CDR3 comprises 11 residues. The germline V and J ends were trimmed by 5 bases and 8 bases, with 9 bases remaining between them.

Many counts were recorded for this clonotype. This chain joins TRBV5-1 and TRBJ2-1; 7 nucleotides match TRBD1. The germline V gene has CDR1 SGHRS and CDR2 YFSETQ. The V segment lost 0 bases and the J segment 8 bases; nucleotides outside the gene matches: 8. This CDR3 spans 15 amino acids. CDR3 in amino acids: CASSLGQGSFDEQFF. CDR3 nucleotide sequence: TGCGCCAGCAGCTTGGGACAGGGAAGTTTTGATGAGCAGTTCTTC.

This clonotype was counted at least ten times. A junction boundary mismatches the germline segment, possibly from a read error. This chain uses TRBV6-1 with TRBJ2-3, with 7 nucleotides matching TRBD2. Germline-derived CDR1 and CDR2 are MNHNS and SASEGT. There are 14 residues in the CDR3. CDR3 in DNA: TGTGCCACCAGTGGGAGGGCATACACAGATACGCAGTATTTT. Translation gives CATSGRAYTDTQYF.

Ten or more counts support this clonotype. The rearrangement links TRBV7-3 to TRBJ2-1, with D unresolved. The CDR3 extends over 18 amino acids. Trimming pared 1 base from V and 0 bases from J, leaving 16 bases between. Germline V CDR1 and CDR2: SGHTA, FQGTGA. The CDR3 DNA sequence: TGTGCCAGCAGCTTAAGGGCGGAAAGGTTTAACTCCTACAATGAGCAGTTCTTC. Residues: CASSLRAERFNSYNEQFF.

This clonotype was seen at least ten times. The chain employs TRBV5-1 and TRBJ2-1; the D is unclear. V gave up 1 base and J gave up 8 bases, with 7 bases separating them. Germline loops: CDR1 SGHRS, CDR2 YFSETQ. CDR3 length equals 12 residues. The CDR3 sequence: CASSLQYDEQFF. Written as DNA, the CDR3 is TGCGCCAGCAGCTTGCAGTACGATGAGCAGTTCTTC.

There are many counts of this clonotype. This chain connects TRBV5-6 to TRBJ1-1; 9 nucleotides align to TRBD1. This CDR3 comprises 12 residues. J gave up 10 bases and V 3 bases, and 4 bases lay outside the gene matches. Germline CDR1 and CDR2: SGHDT and YYEEEE. The CDR3 protein is CASSWGQGAAFF. In DNA form, the CDR3 reads TGTGCCAGCAGCTGGGGACAGGGCGCAGCTTTCTTT.

This clonotype was counted ten times or more. J is TRBJ2-4 and V is TRBV4-3; 9 nucleotides match TRBD1. The V gene's germline CDR1 is LGHNA and CDR2 YSLEER. The trim removed 5 bases at V and 5 bases at J, leaving 16 bases unmatched. The CDR3 contains 18 residues. Here the CDR3 reads CASSSQFSVGTGQNIQYF. The CDR3 DNA follows: TGCGCCAGCAGCTCGCAATTTTCAGTCGGGACAGGGCAAAACATTCAGTACTTC.

This clonotype was seen repeatedly, ten times or more. The chain couples TRBV20-1 to TRBJ1-2, with 10 bases fitting TRBD1. Unmatched junction bases numbered 7, after V lost 7 bases and J lost 8 bases. The CDR3 consists of 12 residues. Germline CDR1 and CDR2: DFQATT and SNEGSKA (reference sequence). This chain's CDR3 is CSGDRGNGGYTF. The CDR3 coding sequence is TGCAGTGGGGACAGGGGCAACGGCGGCTACACCTTC.

This clonotype has ten or more counts. This chain links TRBV27 with TRBJ2-3, with D unclear. The germline gives CDR1 MNHEY, CDR2 SMNVEV (reference sequence). The CDR3 has 13 residues. Trimming stripped 5 bases from V and 2 bases from J, with 8 bases between. CDR3 protein: CASSTKYTDTQYF. DNA of the CDR3: TGTGCCAGCAGTACTAAATACACAGATACGCAGTATTTT.

This clonotype occurred many times. The chain joins TRBV12-3 or TRBV12-4 to TRBJ1-5, with no clear D. The CDR3 totals 14 residues. V lost 4 bases, J lost 4 bases, and 11 bases lay in between. In nucleotides, the CDR3 is TGTGCCAGCAGTTGGCAGGCGCGGAATCAGCCCCAGCATTTT. Translation: CASSWQARNQPQHF.

This clonotype has a count of ten or more. This chain links TRBV11-2 with TRBJ2-7; TRBD2 matches 7 bases. The J segment lost 9 bases and the V segment lost 0 bases, leaving 8 bases of the junction unmatched. The CDR3 is made up of 14 amino acids. Germline V gives CDR1 SGHAT, CDR2 FQNNGV. The CDR3 here is CASSLDGGGRGQYF. In DNA, the CDR3 is TGTGCCAGCAGCTTAGATGGGGGGGGTCGGGGGCAGTACTTC.

In its sample, this clonotype was seen many times. The chain has TRBV5-1 and TRBJ2-3; the match to TRBD2 covers 11 bases. The germline CDR1 and CDR2 sequences are SGHRS and YFSETQ. The CDR3 length is 16 residues. V lost 4 bases, J lost 2 bases, and 6 bases stayed unmatched. The CDR3 DNA reads as TGCGCCAGCAGCGATCTAGCGGGGGGAAACACAGATACGCAGTATTTT. This sequence encodes CASSDLAGGNTDTQYF.

This clonotype has a count of ten or more. The CDR3 DNA sequence: TGTGCCAGCTCACCACGTATAGTTACCTCCTTATACAATGAGCAGTTCTTC. As protein: CASSPRIVTSLYNEQFF. The chain combines TRBV18 with TRBJ2-1; D uncertain. Germline CDR1 and CDR2: KGHSH and LQKENI. The CDR3 is 17 residues long. The V end was cut by 1 base, the J end by 4 bases, with 17 bases between. Full variable domain (rest looked up from reference TRBV18 and TRBJ2-1): NAGVMQNPRHLVRRRGQEARLRCSPMKGHSHVYWYRQLPEEGLKFMVYLQKENIIDESGMPKERFSAEFPKEGPSILRIQQVVRGDSAAYFCASSPRIVTSLYNEQFFGPGTRLTVL.

This clonotype was recorded at least ten times. This chain joins TRBV20-1 and TRBJ2-4; 7 positions match TRBD2. With 7 bases clipped from V and 1 base from J, the junction kept 1 base outside the gene matches. CDR1 is DFQATT, CDR2 SNEGSKA, per germline (reference sequence). The CDR3 totals 12 residues. The CDR3 region is CSGEGAKNIQYF. In DNA, the CDR3 is TGCAGTGGGGAGGGGGCCAAAAACATTCAGTACTTC.